This TCR beta chain was captured by sequencing in a study of blood T cells in healthy people across ages. Study-level results: From one million sequenced T cells, diversity estimates were lower bounds. The lack of PBMC sorting stopped any conclusive naive versus antigen-experienced comparison. Comparison with aged donors showed that long-lived donors had more naive CD4+ cells and higher diversity.

This clonotype was seen many times. Antigen specificity is unknown. The length of the CDR3 is 16 residues. Germline lookup yields CDR1 SGDLS and CDR2 YYNGEE. Between the trimmed V and J ends, which lost 6 bases and 3 bases, there was a span of 21 bases. A second PCR of 7 to 11 cycles used a sample-barcoded 5' primer and a J-beta primer mix. No fewer than 2.5 million CDR3-containing paired-end reads came from each sample. MiXCR, run by TCRdb on the 5' RACE reads, gives a single entry per CDR3 protein. The sample has fewer than 800,000 distinct CDR3 sequences, roughly 30% seen once. The sample taken for sequencing was blood. The TCR was taken from a woman of 80 years or more in good health. The chain uses TRBV9 and TRBJ1-2; D is unresolved. DNA of the CDR3: TGTGCCAGCACCCGTTCTTTGGTACCCGACTACTATGGCTACACCTTC. Translated, it gives CASTRSLVPDYYGYTF.